This entry describes one T cell receptor (beta chain). The antigen is unknown. The CDR3 length is 18 residues. This specimen belongs to a study of vaccination and CD4 T cells after COVID-19. Points from the study as a whole: A median approximately 83% of convalescent patients' SARS-CoV-2-reactive clones emerged only after vaccination. Convalescent patients' vaccine-specific clones were spike mono-reactive in 304 of 307 cases. Median counts of SARS-CoV-2-reactive clonotypes increased from roughly 21 to 40; this difference was not significant.

Treatment indicated: approximately 9-day PBMC culture with coronavirus spike peptide pools or control peptides (ViraFEST assay). Before TCRs were sequenced, ViraFEST expanded antigen-specific T cells with peptide pools. The Oncomine TCR Beta short-read assay sequenced DNA from cultured CD4+ T cells. One entry per CDR3 protein, called by TCRdb with MiXCR from the PCR reads. The sample includes roughly 14,000 distinct CDR3 sequences, about half of them seen just once. V and J are TRBV21-1 and TRBJ1-2; the table's D call of TRBD1 was not tested on the DNA. TRBV21-1 is designated a pseudogene. The material sequenced was cultured CD4+ T cells from blood, taken after SARS-CoV-2 vaccination. The source is a human donor with COVID-19. CDR3 sequence: CASSPARTGGKLDYGYTF. DNA for the CDR3: TGTGCCAGCAGCCCCGCCCGGACAGGGGGAAAACTCGACTATGGCTACACCTTC.